This TCR beta chain was retrieved from a study of post-analysis software for immune sequencing data. Built from TCR beta cDNA, the libraries had unique molecular identifiers in them. MiXCR, applied by TCRdb to the PCR reads, yields one record per CDR3 protein. The sample records about 810,000 distinct CDR3 sequences, around 50% being singletons. Findings of the study overall: Higher frequency in patients than in controls was seen for roughly five TRBV segments, with TRBV5-6, TRBV5-1 and TRBV20-1 among them.

There are 12 residues in the CDR3. Germline assignment: CDR1 DFQATT and CDR2 SNEGSKA (reference sequence). This clonotype was recorded a few times. Its antigen is currently unknown. The chain employs TRBV20-1 and TRBJ2-4, with unresolved D. Gene TRBJ2-7 matches the end of the DNA better, so the J call may be wrong. Sequencing was done on a sample of blood. The clonotype originates from a girl aged 5 to 17 with multiple sclerosis. The CDR3 bases are TGCAGTGCTAGAGTGGTGGGGTCCGAGCAGTACTTC. As protein: CSARVVGSEQYF.